The 23 T cell receptor beta chains reported below all come from one sample, sequenced in a study of beta chain features in type 1 diabetes. The entirety of the isolated RNA underwent reverse transcription, so expressed TCRB transcripts were sequenced. The repertoire was sequenced with immunoSEQ multiplex PCR; TCRdb's copy has only in-frame clones and lacks some. The data contain a few hundred thousand clones, roughly 13% of them singletons. The sample taken for sequencing was naive CD4+ T cells from blood. These receptor sequences come from a man between 18 and 29 years old in good health.

The chain is built from TRBV27 and TRBJ2-6; TRBD1 aligns across 8 bases. The CDR3 consists of 15 residues. J was trimmed by 2 bases and V by 5 bases; bases with no gene match: 2. Germline V gives CDR1 MNHEY, CDR2 SMNVEV (reference sequence). DNA of the CDR3: TGTGCCAGCAGTACCAGGGGGCCTGGGGCCAACGTCCTGACTTTC. Protein sequence: CASSTRGPGANVLTF.

A few counts support this clone. The chain links TRBV28 to TRBJ1-1; D is undetermined. Germline V gene lookup returns CDR1 MDHEN and CDR2 SYDVKM. V was clipped by 6 bases and J by 4 bases, with 9 bases between them. CDR3 length: 12 amino acids. The DNA for the CDR3 is TGTGCCAGCAGGCAGTTGGCCACTGAAGCTTTCTTT. Its protein product is CASRQLATEAFF. Supplemented by reference TRBV28 and TRBJ1-1, the full variable domain reads DVKVTQSSRYLVKRTGEKVFLECVQDMDHENMFWYRQDPGLGLRLIYFSYDVKMKEKGDIPEGYSVSREKKERFSLILESASTNQTSMYLCASRQLATEAFFGQGTRLTVV.

The chain links TRBV7-9 to TRBJ1-1; 8 nucleotides line up with TRBD1. The CDR3 spans 14 residues. The ends lost 5 bases at V and 4 bases at J; junction bases unmatched: 6. Germline V lookup: CDR1 SEHNR, CDR2 FQNEAQ (reference sequence). This chain's CDR3 is CASSRPDRGTEAFF. CDR3 sequence (DNA): TGTGCCAGCAGCCGACCCGACAGGGGCACTGAAGCTTTCTTT.

The V and J genes are TRBV7-3 and TRBJ2-1; 10 nucleotides match TRBD2. The V gene end was trimmed by 0 bases and the J gene end by 10 bases; junction bases not matched to a gene: 9. Germline loops: CDR1 SGHTA, CDR2 FQGTGA. The CDR3 is 16 residues long. CDR3 sequence reads: CASSLTLASGSREQFF. The CDR3 DNA reads TGTGCCAGCAGCTTAACGCTGGCTAGCGGGAGCAGAGAGCAGTTCTTC.

The V and J genes are TRBV28 and TRBJ1-4; the D gene is possibly TRBD1 (5 bases). Trimming took 6 bases from V and 8 from J, leaving 16 bases between them. Looked up from germline, CDR1 is MDHEN and CDR2 is SYDVKM. The CDR3 totals 14 residues. This chain's CDR3 is CASSPPGRGEKLFF. In nucleotides, the CDR3 is TGTGCCAGCAGCCCTCCCGGGCGGGGGGAAAAACTGTTTTTT. Complete variable domain (other parts from reference TRBV28 and TRBJ1-4): DVKVTQSSRYLVKRTGEKVFLECVQDMDHENMFWYRQDPGLGLRLIYFSYDVKMKEKGDIPEGYSVSREKKERFSLILESASTNQTSMYLCASSPPGRGEKLFFGSGTQLSVL.

This clone came up a few times. The chain links TRBV28 to TRBJ2-3; TRBD1 agrees at 9 bases. CDR1 MDHEN and CDR2 SYDVKM come from the germline V gene. This CDR3 contains 15 residues. After removal of 7 bases from V and 0 bases from J, the junction contained 5 bases not matched to a gene. Here the CDR3 reads CASTTGTGSTDTQYF. The CDR3 DNA follows: TGTGCCAGCACCACCGGGACAGGGAGCACAGATACGCAGTATTTT. The whole variable domain, remainder taken from reference TRBV28 and TRBJ2-3, is DVKVTQSSRYLVKRTGEKVFLECVQDMDHENMFWYRQDPGLGLRLIYFSYDVKMKEKGDIPEGYSVSREKKERFSLILESASTNQTSMYLCASTTGTGSTDTQYFGPGTRLTVL.

This clone was detected a few times. The V and J genes are TRBV29-1 and TRBJ1-4; D is undetermined. CDR3 length equals 16 residues. Germline assignment: CDR1 SQVTM and CDR2 ANQGSEA. The V gene lost 6 bases and the J gene lost 3 bases, with 20 bases spanning the gap. CDR3 in amino acids: CSVAGVWAAANEKLFF. DNA for the CDR3: TGCAGCGTGGCCGGGGTTTGGGCGGCTGCTAATGAAAAACTGTTTTTT.

The V gene is TRBV5-1, the J gene TRBJ2-7; 10 bases line up with TRBD2. V was pared by 1 base and J by 4 bases, with 2 bases of the junction left unmatched. The germline V gene has CDR1 SGHRS and CDR2 YFSETQ. The CDR3 sequence is 14 residues long. The CDR3 sequence is CASSLSLAGYEQYF. Written as DNA, the CDR3 is TGCGCCAGCAGCTTGTCACTAGCGGGGTACGAGCAGTACTTC.

V and J are TRBV7-9 and TRBJ1-6; D is uncertain. The V and J ends lost 1 base and 5 bases respectively, with 6 bases between them. This CDR3 spans 14 amino acids. Germline CDR1 and CDR2: SEHNR and FQNEAQ (reference sequence). This CDR3 is CASSLDTDNSPLHF. DNA for the CDR3: TGTGCCAGCAGCTTAGATACGGATAATTCACCCCTCCACTTT.

V is TRBV30 and J is TRBJ2-5; 10 nucleotides match TRBD2. The tail of the sequence fits TRBJ2-7 better, so the J call may be wrong. CDR1 is GTSNPN, CDR2 SVGIG, per germline (reference sequence). The CDR3 totals 14 residues. CDR3 sequence (DNA): TGTGCCTGGAGTCCGGGACTAGCGACCTACGAGCAGTACTTC. Amino acid sequence: CAWSPGLATYEQYF.

Details on this clone: The junction and the germline gene differ at one end; a read error may be behind it. The V and J genes are TRBV6-1 and TRBJ2-7, with D possibly matching TRBD2 (7 bases). The CDR3 runs 14 residues. The germline CDR1 and CDR2 sequences are MNHNS and SASEGT. For the CDR3, the DNA is TGTGCCAGCACTGAAGGGGGGGGATCCCACGAGCAGTACTTC. It translates to CASTEGGGSHEQYF.

This clone appeared a few times. The rearrangement joins TRBV9 to TRBJ2-2; 9 bases align to TRBD2. The CDR3 loop spans 15 amino acids. V shed 3 bases and J 3 bases; nucleotides not matched to a gene: 3. CDR1 and CDR2 from the germline V gene are SGDLS and YYNGEE. This chain's CDR3 is CASSALAGDTGELFF. CDR3 bases: TGTGCCAGCAGCGCATTAGCGGGGGACACCGGGGAGCTGTTTTTT. Full variable domain (rest looked up from reference TRBV9 and TRBJ2-2): DSGVTQTPKHLITATGQRVTLRCSPRSGDLSVYWYQQSLDQGLQFLIQYYNGEERAKGNILERFSAQQFPDLHSELNLSSLELGDSALYFCASSALAGDTGELFFGEGSRLTVL.

In DNA form, the CDR3 reads TGTGCCAGCAGTCCCCCGGACAGCCCGAATTCACCCCTCCACTTT. As protein: CASSPPDSPNSPLHF. The chain carries TRBV28 and TRBJ1-6; TRBD1 is a possible D gene (6 bases). Trimming removed 5 bases from V and 7 bases from J, with 15 bases in between. This CDR3 has 15 amino acids. Germline-derived CDR1 and CDR2 are MDHEN and SYDVKM.

The gene calls are TRBV10-3 and TRBJ1-2; D not resolved. Per the germline V gene, CDR1 is ENHRY and CDR2 is SYGVKD. The CDR3 loop spans 13 amino acids. V lost 4 bases to trimming and J lost 4 bases, with 10 bases between them. CDR3 sequence: CAISVAGTYGYTF. CDR3 coding DNA: TGTGCCATCAGTGTGGCGGGAACCTATGGCTACACCTTC.

The chain joins TRBV5-4 to TRBJ2-1; the match to TRBD2 covers 10 bases. The CDR3 is 17 residues long. Germline V CDR1 and CDR2: SGHNT, YYREEE (reference sequence). J gave up 8 bases and V 4 bases, and 15 bases lay outside the gene matches. CDR3 sequence: CASSTALGLAGGDEQFF. CDR3 nucleotides: TGTGCCAGCAGCACCGCCCTGGGATTAGCGGGAGGTGATGAGCAGTTCTTC. Based on the CDR3 plus reference TRBV5-4 and TRBJ2-1, the full variable domain is ETGVTQSPTHLIKTRGQQVTLRCSSQSGHNTVSWYQQALGQGPQFIFQYYREEENGRGNFPPRFSGLQFPNYSSELNVNALELDDSALYLCASSTALGLAGGDEQFFGPGTRLTVL.

The rearrangement uses TRBV7-3 and TRBJ2-1, with 7 bases lining up with TRBD2. Per the germline V gene, CDR1 is SGHTA and CDR2 is FQGTGA. The length of the CDR3 is 15 residues. J gave up 7 bases and V 3 bases, and 9 bases lay outside the gene matches. For the CDR3, the DNA is TGTGCCAGCAGCTTGGGCGGGGGTTTAAGGAATGAGCAGTTCTTC. It specifies CASSLGGGLRNEQFF.

This clone was observed a few times. The rearrangement uses TRBV30 and TRBJ2-2, with TRBD2 identical over 9 bases. Germline V gene lookup returns CDR1 GTSNPN and CDR2 SVGIG (reference sequence). This CDR3 comprises 18 residues. The J segment lost 4 bases and the V segment lost 8 bases, leaving 20 bases of the junction unmatched. Here the CDR3 reads CAGLTGLPLAGPTGELFF. The CDR3 DNA is TGTGCCGGCCTGACTGGACTGCCTCTAGCGGGGCCCACCGGGGAGCTGTTTTTT.

CDR3 in amino acids: CASSPAGQAYEQYF. Here the CDR3 DNA reads TGTGCCAGCTCACCAGCGGGGCAGGCCTACGAGCAGTACTTC. The chain employs TRBV18 and TRBJ2-7; perhaps TRBD2 as D (6 bases). This CDR3 contains 14 residues. CDR1 is KGHSH and CDR2 is LQKENI in the germline V gene. V was cut by 2 bases and J by 2 bases, with 10 bases left in between.

The table lists this clone with a few counts. The chain couples TRBV29-1 to TRBJ2-7; TRBD2 is a possible D gene (5 bases). From germline, CDR1 is SQVTM and CDR2 ANQGSEA. The length of the CDR3 is 13 residues. V was pared by 6 bases and J by 1 base, with 13 bases between. The CDR3 protein is CSVRATGSYEQYF. The CDR3 bases are TGCAGCGTCCGGGCTACGGGATCCTACGAGCAGTACTTC.

This clone was detected only a few times. The chain recombines TRBV20-1 with TRBJ2-1; D possibly corresponds to TRBD1 (6 bases). The CDR3 is 11 residues long. V lost 6 bases and J 7 bases, leaving 10 bases between the germline ends. Germline lookup yields CDR1 DFQATT and CDR2 SNEGSKA (reference sequence). The CDR3 region is CSALRGNEQFF. CDR3 nucleotide sequence: TGCAGTGCCCTAAGGGGGAATGAGCAGTTCTTC.

The chain carries TRBV7-7 and TRBJ2-1; D remains unclear. Germline CDR1 and CDR2: SSHAT and FNYEAQ (reference sequence). Trimming took 1 base from V and 8 from J, leaving 12 bases between them. The CDR3 consists of 14 residues. The CDR3 is CASSLDGPGHEQFF. Written as DNA, the CDR3 is TGTGCCAGCAGCTTAGACGGTCCGGGTCATGAGCAGTTCTTC.

This clone was seen only a few times. The chain employs TRBV7-3 and TRBJ2-5; TRBD2 aligns across 9 bases. Unmatched junction bases numbered 9, after V lost 5 bases and J lost 2 bases. The CDR3 extends over 16 amino acids. Germline loops: CDR1 SGHTA, CDR2 FQGTGA. The CDR3 loop reads CASSQSGLAGQETQYF. The CDR3 DNA follows: TGTGCCAGCAGCCAATCCGGGCTAGCGGGACAAGAGACCCAGTACTTC.

This clone was seen only a few times. V usage is TRBV7-8 and J usage is TRBJ1-1; tentative D call: TRBD1 (6 bases). The CDR3 spans 14 residues. Per germline, CDR1 SGHVS and CDR2 FQNEAQ. The V and J ends lost 4 bases and 3 bases respectively, with 12 bases between them. The CDR3 bases are TGTGCCAGCAGCTACAGGGTAAGGGACACTGAAGCTTTCTTT. This sequence encodes CASSYRVRDTEAFF. The full variable domain, completed using reference TRBV7-8 and TRBJ1-1, is GAGVSQSPRYKVAKRGQDVALRCDPISGHVSLFWYQQALGQGPEFLTYFQNEAQLDKSGLPSDRFFAERPEGSVSTLKIQRTQQEDSAVYLCASSYRVRDTEAFFGQGTRLTVV.